The 5 T cell receptor beta chains presented below share a single source sample, sequenced in a study of blood T cell repertoires in COVID-19. This table comes from immunoSEQ multiplex PCR, and its TCRdb copy is limited to in-frame clones, with some not included. Altogether fewer than 500,000 clones are present, over 75% being singletons, with the ten largest covering around 1.3%. The sequenced sample was PBMCs or T cells enriched from blood (not recorded which). These receptors all stem from a man between 25 and 39 years old who had recovered from COVID-19.

In its sample, this clone was seen a few times. The chain carries TRBV9 and TRBJ1-3; perhaps TRBD1 as D (6 bases). V was cut by 7 bases and J by 0 bases, with 20 bases left in between. Germline lookup yields CDR1 SGDLS and CDR2 YYNGEE. This CDR3 has 17 residues. The CDR3 loop is CASGGLPLSLSGNTIYF. CDR3 nucleotides: TGTGCCAGCGGGGGCCTACCGCTAAGCCTCTCTGGAAACACCATATATTTT. The full variable domain, its missing parts supplied by reference TRBV9 and TRBJ1-3, is DSGVTQTPKHLITATGQRVTLRCSPRSGDLSVYWYQQSLDQGLQFLIQYYNGEERAKGNILERFSAQQFPDLHSELNLSSLELGDSALYFCASGGLPLSLSGNTIYFGEGSWLTVV.

The chain is built from TRBV19 and TRBJ2-7; 9 bases match TRBD1. Germline V gene data show CDR1 as LNHDA and CDR2 as SQIVND (reference sequence). The CDR3 has 15 amino acids. The trim removed 1 base at V and 4 bases at J, leaving 5 bases unmatched. The DNA for the CDR3 is TGTGCCAGTAGTATAGCGGAGACAGGGGGGTACGAGCAGTACTTC. Translated: CASSIAETGGYEQYF.

The V and J genes are TRBV6-5 and TRBJ1-5; D may be TRBD1 (6 bases). The V end lost 0 bases, the J end lost 3 bases, and 12 bases lay between the germline ends. Germline values: CDR1 MNHEY, CDR2 SVGAGI. The CDR3 extends over 16 amino acids. Written as DNA, the CDR3 is TGTGCCAGCAGTTACTCCTACCGACAGGCCAATCAGCCCCAGCATTTT. Residues: CASSYSYRQANQPQHF.

V and J are TRBV5-1 and TRBJ2-7; 11 bases are shared with TRBD2. CDR1 is SGHRS and CDR2 is YFSETQ in the germline V gene. The trim removed 3 bases at V and 3 bases at J, leaving 8 bases unmatched. The CDR3 is 16 amino acids. In DNA, the CDR3 is TGCGCCAGCAGCTGGTACGGACTAGCGGGCAACTACGAGCAGTACTTC. Translated, it gives CASSWYGLAGNYEQYF.

The J gene is TRBJ1-2, the V gene TRBV5-6; D remains unclear. Trimming shortened V by 4 bases and J by 6 bases, and 10 bases separated the two germline ends. CDR1 SGHDT and CDR2 YYEEEE come from the germline V gene. The CDR3 has 12 residues. The CDR3 DNA sequence: TGTGCCAGCAGCCAAAGCACAGATGGCTACACCTTC. This translates into CASSQSTDGYTF.